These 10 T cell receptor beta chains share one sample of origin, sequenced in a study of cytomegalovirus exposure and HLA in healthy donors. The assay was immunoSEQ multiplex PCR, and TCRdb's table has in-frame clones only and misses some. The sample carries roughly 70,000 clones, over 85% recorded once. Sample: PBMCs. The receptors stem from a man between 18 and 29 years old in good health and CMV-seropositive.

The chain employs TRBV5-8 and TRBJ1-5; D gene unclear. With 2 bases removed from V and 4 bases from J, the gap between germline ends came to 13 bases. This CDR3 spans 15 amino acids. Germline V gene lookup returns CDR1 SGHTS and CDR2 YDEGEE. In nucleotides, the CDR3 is TGTGCCAGCAGCTTCTTCAGTTGGGCGAATCAGCCCCAGCATTTT. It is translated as CASSFFSWANQPQHF.

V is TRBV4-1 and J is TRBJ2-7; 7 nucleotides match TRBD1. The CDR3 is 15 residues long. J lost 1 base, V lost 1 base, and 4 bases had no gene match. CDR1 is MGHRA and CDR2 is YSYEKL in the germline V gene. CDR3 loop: CASSQVQGESYEQYF. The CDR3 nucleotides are TGCGCCAGCAGCCAAGTGCAGGGGGAGTCCTACGAGCAGTACTTC.

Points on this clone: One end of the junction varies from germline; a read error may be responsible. CDR3 nucleotides: TGTGCCAGCAGGCCCCGCTTCCGACAGGCCCCGATCTTC. Translation: CASRPRFRQAPIF. V usage is TRBV27 and J usage is TRBJ2-1; TRBD1 might be the D (6 bases). CDR3 length: 13 amino acids. Germline values: CDR1 MNHEY, CDR2 SMNVEV (reference sequence).

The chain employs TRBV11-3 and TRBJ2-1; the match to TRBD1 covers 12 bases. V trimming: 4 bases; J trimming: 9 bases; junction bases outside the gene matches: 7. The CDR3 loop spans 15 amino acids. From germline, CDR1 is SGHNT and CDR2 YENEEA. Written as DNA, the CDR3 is TGTGCCAGCAGCTACCTCGGGACAGGGGGCGGTGAGCAGTTCTTC. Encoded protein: CASSYLGTGGGEQFF.

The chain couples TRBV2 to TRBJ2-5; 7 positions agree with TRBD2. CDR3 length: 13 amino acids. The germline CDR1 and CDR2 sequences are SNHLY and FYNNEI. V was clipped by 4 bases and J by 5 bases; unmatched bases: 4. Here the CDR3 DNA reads TGTGCCAGCAGTGCGCGGGAGAGGGAGACCCAGTACTTC. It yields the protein CASSARERETQYF.

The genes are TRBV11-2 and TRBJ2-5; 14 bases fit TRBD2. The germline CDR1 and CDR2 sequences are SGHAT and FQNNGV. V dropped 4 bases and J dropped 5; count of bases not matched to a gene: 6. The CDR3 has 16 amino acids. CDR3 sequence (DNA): TGTGCCAGCAGCTCTCCGACTAGCGGGAGGGAGGAGACCCAGTACTTC. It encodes CASSSPTSGREETQYF.

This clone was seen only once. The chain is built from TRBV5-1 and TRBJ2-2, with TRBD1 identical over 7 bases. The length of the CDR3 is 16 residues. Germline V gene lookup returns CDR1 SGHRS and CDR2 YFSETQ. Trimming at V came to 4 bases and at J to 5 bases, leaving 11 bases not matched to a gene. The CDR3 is CASSLDPWTGTGELFF. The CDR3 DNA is TGCGCCAGCAGCCTCGACCCTTGGACAGGAACCGGGGAGCTGTTTTTT.

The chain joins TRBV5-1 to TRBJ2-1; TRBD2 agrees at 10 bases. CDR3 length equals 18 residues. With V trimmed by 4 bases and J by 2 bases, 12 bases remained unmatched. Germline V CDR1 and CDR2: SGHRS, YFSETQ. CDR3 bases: TGCGCCAGCAGCCCCCTCCCCTTAGCGGGAGGCACCTACAATGAGCAGTTCTTC. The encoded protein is CASSPLPLAGGTYNEQFF.

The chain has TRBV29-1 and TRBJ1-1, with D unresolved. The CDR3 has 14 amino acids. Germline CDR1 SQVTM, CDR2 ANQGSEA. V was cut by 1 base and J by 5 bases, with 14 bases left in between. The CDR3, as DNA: TGCAGCGTTGAAGCGAGGAGGGCTAATACTGAAGCTTTCTTT. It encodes CSVEARRANTEAFF.

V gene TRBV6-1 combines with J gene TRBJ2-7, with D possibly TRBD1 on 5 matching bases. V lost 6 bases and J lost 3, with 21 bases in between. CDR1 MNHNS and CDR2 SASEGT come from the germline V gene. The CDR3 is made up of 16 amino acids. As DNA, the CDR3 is TGTGCCAGCAGCGAATCGACAGCACTCAAAAACTACGAGCAGTACTTC. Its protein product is CASSESTALKNYEQYF.